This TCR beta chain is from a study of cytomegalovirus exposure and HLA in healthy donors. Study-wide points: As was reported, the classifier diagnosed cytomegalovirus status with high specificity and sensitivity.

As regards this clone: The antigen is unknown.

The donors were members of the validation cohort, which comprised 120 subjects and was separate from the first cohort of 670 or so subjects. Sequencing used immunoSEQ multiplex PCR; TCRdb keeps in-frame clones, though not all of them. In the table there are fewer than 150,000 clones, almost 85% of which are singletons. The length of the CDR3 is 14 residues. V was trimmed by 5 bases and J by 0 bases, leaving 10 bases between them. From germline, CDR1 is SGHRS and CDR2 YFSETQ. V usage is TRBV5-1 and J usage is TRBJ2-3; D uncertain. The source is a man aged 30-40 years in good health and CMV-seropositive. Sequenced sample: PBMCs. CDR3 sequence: CASRYLSSTDTQYF. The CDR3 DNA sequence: TGCGCCAGCAGGTACCTATCTAGCACAGATACGCAGTATTTT. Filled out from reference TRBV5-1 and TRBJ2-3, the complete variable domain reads KAGVTQTPRYLIKTRGQQVTLSCSPISGHRSVSWYQQTPGQGLQFLFEYFSETQRNKGNFPGRFSGRQFSNSRSEMNVSTLELGDSALYLCASRYLSSTDTQYFGPGTRLTVL.